The 13 T cell receptor beta chains reported below all come from one sample, sequenced in a study of OX40 agonist ivuxolimab in advanced cancers. TCRdb's copy holds only in-frame clones and misses some; the assay was immunoSEQ multiplex PCR. The data show 70,000 to 80,000 clones, more than 75% seen once. Sample: CD4+ or CD8+ T cells sorted from blood, taken in a trial of the OX40 agonist ivuxolimab. The receptors come from an adult with an advanced solid tumor such as melanoma, head and neck, liver or kidney cancer.

The chain combines TRBV10-1 with TRBJ2-3; D may be TRBD2 (5 bases). Germline V gene lookup returns CDR1 WNHNN and CDR2 SYGVQD (reference sequence). V was cut by 6 bases and J by 3 bases, with 10 bases left in between. The CDR3 loop spans 13 amino acids. The CDR3 here is CASRGSGTDTQYF. The CDR3 DNA reads as TGCGCCAGCAGGGGTTCGGGGACAGATACGCAGTATTTT.

The gene calls are TRBV28 and TRBJ2-6; D possibly uses TRBD1 or TRBD2 (5 bases each). Trimming removed 2 bases from V and 0 bases from J, with 5 bases in between. The germline V gene encodes CDR1 MDHEN and CDR2 SYDVKM. There are 15 residues in the CDR3. The CDR3 region has the DNA TGTGCCAGCAGTTTAGGGGGCTCTGGGGCCAACGTCCTGACTTTC. Protein sequence: CASSLGGSGANVLTF.

This clone came up once. The chain is built from TRBV9 and TRBJ2-2; D may be TRBD1 (6 bases). V was trimmed by 0 bases and J by 4 bases, leaving 13 bases between them. Germline assignment: CDR1 SGDLS and CDR2 YYNGEE. CDR3 length equals 16 residues. The CDR3 sequence is CASSVGQGTITGELFF. The CDR3, as DNA: TGTGCCAGCAGCGTAGGGCAGGGGACGATCACCGGGGAGCTGTTTTTT.

The chain joins TRBV5-6 to TRBJ1-4, with D hard to call. Germline V gives CDR1 SGHDT, CDR2 YYEEEE. CDR3 size: 15 residues. V gave up 1 base and J gave up 7 bases, with 14 bases separating them. CDR3 region: CASSLMALRGEKLFF. The CDR3 coding sequence is TGTGCCAGCAGCTTGATGGCGCTTCGAGGTGAAAAACTGTTTTTT.

This chain uses TRBV10-2 with TRBJ1-5; D is ambiguous. This CDR3 is built from 14 residues. V lost 5 bases and J lost 2, with 10 bases in between. Germline assignment: CDR1 WSHSY and CDR2 SAAADI. DNA of the CDR3: TGCGCCAGCAGTTTCGACCGCGGCAATCAGCCCCAGCATTTT. Its translation is CASSFDRGNQPQHF.

This chain connects TRBV28 to TRBJ2-1, with TRBD2 identical over 11 bases. V was pared by 4 bases and J by 6 bases, with 8 bases of the junction left unmatched. The CDR3 is 16 residues long. Germline V CDR1 and CDR2: MDHEN, SYDVKM. This chain's CDR3 is CASSSVSGGASNEQFF. CDR3 bases: TGTGCCAGCAGTTCGGTTAGCGGGGGGGCAAGCAATGAGCAGTTCTTC. The whole variable domain, filled in from reference TRBV28 and TRBJ2-1, reads DVKVTQSSRYLVKRTGEKVFLECVQDMDHENMFWYRQDPGLGLRLIYFSYDVKMKEKGDIPEGYSVSREKKERFSLILESASTNQTSMYLCASSSVSGGASNEQFFGPGTRLTVL.

The genes are TRBV28 and TRBJ2-1; TRBD2 is a possible D gene (6 bases). Germline V CDR1 and CDR2: MDHEN, SYDVKM. The CDR3 is 13 residues long. V lost 6 bases and J lost 12, with 18 bases in between. This CDR3 is CASSSHQTGVQFF. Here the CDR3 DNA reads TGTGCCAGCAGCTCACACCAGACGGGGGTGCAGTTCTTC.

V usage is TRBV11-3 and J usage is TRBJ2-3; TRBD2 agrees at 7 bases. Germline lookup yields CDR1 SGHNT and CDR2 YENEEA. The V gene end was trimmed by 2 bases and the J gene end by 8 bases; junction bases not matched to a gene: 1. This CDR3 region has 12 residues. The CDR3 coding sequence is TGTGCCAGCAGCTTAAGCGGGACTACGCAGTATTTT. It yields the protein CASSLSGTTQYF.

V and J are TRBV5-1 and TRBJ2-5, with TRBD1 as a possible D gene (6 bases). Trimming removed 5 bases at V and 3 bases at J, with 17 bases between. The CDR3 consists of 15 residues. Per the germline V gene, CDR1 is SGHRS and CDR2 is YFSETQ. CDR3 nucleotides: TGCGCCAGCAGGAATCGGGGACACAATGAAGAGACCCAGTACTTC. Translating gives CASRNRGHNEETQYF.

This clone showed up just once. V gene TRBV7-6 combines with J gene TRBJ1-5; possibly TRBD1 for D (6 bases). V was pared by 0 bases and J by 4 bases, with 10 bases between. This CDR3 contains 15 residues. CDR1 is SGHVS, CDR2 FNYEAQ, per germline. CDR3 loop: CASSLAQGLNQPQHF. DNA of the CDR3: TGTGCCAGCAGCTTAGCGCAGGGGTTAAATCAGCCCCAGCATTTT.

As concerns this clone: Distinct nucleotide sequences in the sample also encode this CDR3. The rearrangement joins TRBV9 to TRBJ2-2; D gene ambiguous. The CDR3 sequence is 15 residues long. The V end lost 0 bases, the J end lost 2 bases, and 8 bases lay between the germline ends. Germline lookup yields CDR1 SGDLS and CDR2 YYNGEE. CDR3 sequence (DNA): TGTGCCAGCAGCGTAGGGCAGACCAACACCGGGGAGCTGTTTTTT. Its translation: CASSVGQTNTGELFF.

The rearrangement links TRBV7-8 to TRBJ2-2, with 7 bases identical to TRBD2. This CDR3 is built from 15 residues. Germline-derived CDR1 and CDR2 are SGHVS and FQNEAQ. The junction had 2 bases not matched to a gene; V was cut back by 1 base and J by 3 bases. The CDR3 here is CASSLVGGYTGELFF. The CDR3 DNA reads TGTGCCAGCAGCTTAGTGGGGGGGTACACCGGGGAGCTGTTTTTT.

This clone has only a few counts. The rearrangement links TRBV18 to TRBJ2-7; tentative D call: TRBD1 (6 bases). Per germline, CDR1 KGHSH and CDR2 LQKENI. Trimming left V 4 bases short and J 3 bases short, with 16 bases between. The CDR3 runs 15 residues. The CDR3 region has the DNA TGTGCCAGCTCACTGGGCTCTCGAGGGGGCTACGAGCAGTACTTC. As protein: CASSLGSRGGYEQYF.